This T cell receptor beta chain was profiled in a study of blood T cell repertoires in COVID-19. Study at large: There were acute and convalescent COVID-19 samples, and they came from the United States, Italy and Spain. Sample material is recorded as cDNA or gDNA derived from T cells, B-cell-depleted T cells, or PBMCs.

Seattle-derived patients entered the study during active infection and were followed longitudinally. Method: immunoSEQ multiplex PCR; TCRdb's copy keeps in-frame clones and lacks some. The sample carries under 450,000 clones, roughly 88% recorded once. Sequenced material: peripheral blood. The receptor's source is a woman aged 50 to 60 with COVID-19, enrolled during active disease.

The chain's CDR3 is CASSLGEGLRQYF. In DNA, the CDR3 is TGTGCCAGCAGTTTAGGGGAGGGCCTGAGGCAGTACTTC. This chain uses TRBV12-3 or TRBV12-4 with TRBJ2-7; TRBD2 aligns across 7 bases. V lost 1 base, J lost 9 bases, and 6 bases stayed unmatched. The length of the CDR3 is 13 residues.